The T cell receptor beta chain described here comes from a study of OX40 agonist ivuxolimab in advanced cancers. Notes on the research overall: Ivuxolimab, which targeted the costimulatory receptor OX40 (CD134), was an agonistic, fully human IgG2 monoclonal antibody. Intravenous ivuxolimab was administered to patients every 2 weeks at six dose levels: 0.01, 0.1, 0.3, 1.5, 3 and 10 mg/kg. Among the approximately 54 dose-escalation patients, some 20 had hepatocellular carcinoma, around 15 melanoma, 9 renal cell carcinoma and 9 head and neck cancer. In the dose-escalation cohort, more than 80% of patients were male, and the mean age was approximately 60 years with a range of about 20 to 80. Patients were allowed to have had prior anti-PD-1, anti-PD-L1 or anti-CTLA-4 therapy, and approximately 43% of the dose-escalation patients had previously received checkpoint inhibitors. Partial responses were achieved by three dose-escalation patients, of whom one had hepatocellular carcinoma and two had cutaneous melanoma. The purpose of peripheral TCRbeta sequencing was to test whether ivuxolimab changed TCR sequence diversity and led to clonal T-cell expansion. The monotherapy dose-escalation portion (N ≈ 50 patients) of the phase I ivuxolimab trial is reported in the paper.

Genomic DNA was extracted from sorted cells for sequencing of the TCRbeta CDR3 region. The immunoSEQ Assay was used to sequence the TCRbeta CDR3 regions. What TCRdb holds here is the immuneACCESS table cut down to in-frame rearrangements. Part of the clones is not present; checked against another copy, under half of the missing clones reflect an unresolved V gene, and the others are unexplained. The table for this sample lists about 78,000 clones; approximately 90% of them were counted only once. Approximately 3% of the sample is held by the ten biggest clonotypes. The study at large found these results: Low levels of normalized T-cell clonal expansion were also seen in some nonresponding patients. Which antigens the clonally expanded peripheral T cells were specific for was not determined. Clonal expansion of both CD4+ and CD8+ blood T cells was observed from baseline to week 6 at doses 0.1 to 3.0 mg/kg. After ivuxolimab, expanded clones were on average more numerous among CD8+ T cells than among CD4+ T cells. In the 0.1-3.0 mg/kg groups, partial responders were among the patients with the lowest normalized peripheral clonal expansion, particularly in CD8+ T cells.

As for this clone: Its target antigen remains unknown. No base qualities exist here, and no much larger clone lies one base off it.

Patients with autoimmune disease history or receiving systemic immunosuppression were excluded from the trial. In every dose cohort, peripheral blood was drawn for TCR sequencing at baseline, cycle 4 day 1, and cycle 7 day 1. Samples came from an open-label, multicenter, first-in-human phase I dose-escalation trial of ivuxolimab. Adults with locally advanced or metastatic melanoma, renal cell carcinoma, hepatocellular carcinoma or head and neck squamous cell carcinoma were enrolled in the trial. Before TCR sequencing, CD4+ T cells and CD8+ T cells from peripheral blood were sorted into separate populations. As encoded in the germline V gene, CDR1 is SGHVS while CDR2 is FNYEAQ. The junction carries 8 bases between V and J, which are trimmed by 5 bases and 1 base respectively. The CDR3 covers 13 residues, taking in both the cysteine and the phenylalanine. Only the CDR3 region is kept as DNA, spanning 39 bases read in frame from base 1.

The chain uses TRBV7-6 and TRBJ2-5, with the D segment identity uncertain. The material sequenced was CD4+ or CD8+ T cells sorted from blood, taken in a trial of the OX40 agonist ivuxolimab. The receptor comes from an adult with an advanced solid tumor such as melanoma, head and neck, liver or kidney cancer. In nucleotide form, the sequence is TGTGCCAGCAGCGCCCGCCCCCAAGAGACCCAGTACTTC. Its amino acids are CASSARPQETQYF.